The 2 T cell receptor beta chains below were found in one sample sequenced in a study of early T cells in non-severe SARS-CoV-2 infection. TCRdb redid the calling of the 5' RACE reads with MiXCR, one entry per CDR3 protein. The sample has 43,000 or so distinct CDR3 sequences, 3% to 4% seen once; the top ten hold 2.5% to 3.5%. The specimen sequenced was whole blood. The receptors were gathered from an adult who was a healthcare worker with PCR-confirmed SARS-CoV-2 infection or an uninfected control (not recorded which).

V and J are TRBV30 and TRBJ2-1, with 10 bases aligning to TRBD1. J lost 1 base, V lost 2 bases, and 11 bases had no gene match. The CDR3 has 18 amino acids. In germline, CDR1 is GTSNPN, CDR2 SVGIG (reference sequence). The CDR3 sequence is CAWSKSLWDRGSYNEQFF. The CDR3 region has the DNA TGTGCCTGGAGTAAATCCCTATGGGACAGGGGATCCTACAATGAGCAGTTCTTC.

This clonotype was counted at least ten times. The chain joins TRBV5-1 to TRBJ2-7, with TRBD2 matching 12 bases. CDR1 and CDR2 from the germline V gene are SGHRS and YFSETQ. The CDR3 sequence is 15 residues long. The V and J ends lost 4 bases and 4 bases, in that order; junction bases with no gene match: 6. CDR3 sequence reads: CASSPLGLAGYEQYF. As DNA, the CDR3 is TGCGCCAGCAGCCCCCTAGGACTAGCGGGGTACGAGCAGTACTTC. Looking up the rest from reference TRBV5-1 and TRBJ2-7 gives the full variable domain: KAGVTQTPRYLIKTRGQQVTLSCSPISGHRSVSWYQQTPGQGLQFLFEYFSETQRNKGNFPGRFSGRQFSNSRSEMNVSTLELGDSALYLCASSPLGLAGYEQYFGPGTRLTVT.